Sequencing of this T cell receptor (beta chain) was carried out in a study of T cells after somatic rescue of genetic block. Using immunoSEQ multiplex PCR, the repertoire was profiled, and TCRdb retains in-frame clones only, with some absent. This table holds under 150,000 clones, around nine tenths found once. This CDR3 is 14 amino acids long. Germline-derived CDR1 and CDR2 are SEHNR and FQNEAQ (reference sequence). V was cut by 7 bases and J by 5 bases, with 17 bases left in between. Sequencing was performed on peripheral blood mononuclear cells (PBMCs). The TCR originated in a young woman. V and J are TRBV7-9 and TRBJ1-1, with a weak D call TRBD1 (5 bases). In DNA, the CDR3 is TGTGCCAGCATGCCCGCGGGACTAAGGACTGAAGCTTTCTTT. Amino acids: CASMPAGLRTEAFF.